The 25 T cell receptor beta chains given below trace back to one sample, sequenced in a study of blood T cell repertoires in COVID-19. This table comes from immunoSEQ multiplex PCR, and its TCRdb copy is limited to in-frame clones, with some not included. The data show about 34,000 clones, less than 85% seen once. The sample was peripheral blood. Receptors were obtained from a human donor with acute or convalescent COVID-19. The donor label of this sample is uncertain.

V is TRBV11-3 and J is TRBJ2-1, with 10 bases fitting TRBD2. The J segment lost 3 bases and the V segment lost 5 bases, leaving 4 bases of the junction unmatched. In germline, CDR1 is SGHNT, CDR2 YENEEA. This CDR3 region has 15 residues. In nucleotides, the CDR3 is TGTGCCAGCAGCATCCTAGCGGGGGTCTACAATGAGCAGTTCTTC. It specifies CASSILAGVYNEQFF.

This clone has a handful of counts. V gene TRBV24-1 combines with J gene TRBJ2-1, with a possible D match to TRBD2 (7 bases). Per the germline V gene, CDR1 is KGHDR and CDR2 is SFDVKD. Trimming took 9 bases from V and 7 from J, leaving 15 bases between them. This CDR3 is 13 amino acids long. CDR3 DNA: TGTGCCACCGAGGGAGGGGGTACGAATGAGCAGTTCTTC. It encodes CATEGGGTNEQFF.

The V call is TRBV5-6, the J call TRBJ1-2, with 9 positions matching TRBD1. V was clipped by 4 bases and J by 4 bases; unmatched bases: 17. The length of the CDR3 is 18 residues. Germline V gives CDR1 SGHDT, CDR2 YYEEEE. This CDR3 reads CASSPGFGQGIVSYGYTF. In DNA form, the CDR3 reads TGTGCCAGCAGCCCGGGGTTCGGACAGGGGATCGTCAGCTATGGCTACACCTTC.

J is TRBJ2-2 and V is TRBV7-6, with D unclear. The CDR3 is 14 residues long. Germline-derived CDR1 and CDR2 are SGHVS and FNYEAQ. V was cut by 1 base and J by 3 bases, with 6 bases left in between. The CDR3 here is CASSLVGHTGELFF. The CDR3, as DNA: TGTGCCAGCAGCTTAGTGGGCCACACCGGGGAGCTGTTTTTT.

The V and J genes are TRBV11-3 and TRBJ2-2; possible D gene TRBD2, 7 bases. Trimming shortened V by 3 bases and J by 7 bases, and 15 bases separated the two germline ends. Germline assignment: CDR1 SGHNT and CDR2 YENEEA. The CDR3 has 15 amino acids. CDR3 nucleotides: TGTGCCAGCAGCTTGAGTCGGGGGGCAATCGGGGAGCTGTTTTTT. This translates into CASSLSRGAIGELFF.

The chain links TRBV7-9 to TRBJ2-7; possible D gene TRBD2, 5 bases. Trimming removed 5 bases at V and 3 bases at J, with 20 bases between. The CDR3 length is 16 residues. From germline, CDR1 is SEHNR and CDR2 FQNEAQ (reference sequence). The CDR3 reads CASSLWAGKAVYEQYF. In DNA form, the CDR3 reads TGTGCCAGCAGCCTATGGGCGGGTAAGGCGGTCTACGAGCAGTACTTC.

The rearrangement links TRBV24-1 to TRBJ1-2; 7 nucleotides agree with TRBD1. Germline CDR1 is KGHDR and CDR2 is SFDVKD. This CDR3 contains 12 residues. Trimming at V came to 4 bases and at J to 6 bases, leaving 1 base not matched to a gene. This CDR3 reads CATSEGTDGYTF. CDR3 in DNA: TGTGCCACCAGTGAGGGGACAGATGGCTACACCTTC.

The genes are TRBV5-1 and TRBJ2-5; 8 bases map to TRBD2. Trimming at V came to 5 bases and at J to 5 bases, leaving 11 bases not matched to a gene. This CDR3 spans 15 amino acids. In germline, CDR1 is SGHRS, CDR2 YFSETQ. CDR3 region: CASSSLPGGVETQYF. The CDR3 bases are TGCGCCAGCAGTTCGCTACCGGGGGGGGTCGAGACCCAGTACTTC.

This chain joins TRBV3-1 (or the pseudogene TRBV3-2) and TRBJ1-5; D is uncertain. Trimming stripped 0 bases from V and 0 bases from J, with 15 bases between. The CDR3 totals 18 residues. Germline CDR1 LGHDT, CDR2 YNNKEL (reference sequence). CDR3 in DNA: TGTGCCAGCAGCCAAGATGGGCCCACCCGAGATAGCAATCAGCCCCAGCATTTT. Amino acid sequence: CASSQDGPTRDSNQPQHF.

The chain recombines TRBV7-2 with TRBJ2-7; no clear D gene. CDR3 size: 13 residues. Trimming cost V 4 bases and J 3 bases, with 10 bases left between them. The germline V gene encodes CDR1 SGHTA and CDR2 FQGNSA. CDR3 sequence: CASSSFLDYEQYF. CDR3 sequence (DNA): TGTGCCAGCAGCTCTTTTTTAGACTACGAGCAGTACTTC.

The chain joins TRBV9 to TRBJ2-3; D unclear. Germline V lookup: CDR1 SGDLS, CDR2 YYNGEE. V lost 4 bases, J lost 3 bases, and 3 bases lay in between. This CDR3 is built from 11 residues. The CDR3 reads CASSTTDTQYF. CDR3 nucleotide sequence: TGTGCCAGCAGCACAACAGATACGCAGTATTTT.

This chain links TRBV2 with TRBJ2-7; 11 nucleotides match TRBD2. V was clipped by 7 bases and J by 2 bases; unmatched bases: 13. Germline loops: CDR1 SNHLY, CDR2 FYNNEI. The CDR3 runs 17 residues. CDR3 protein: CASKVGLAGNLPYEQYF. The CDR3 DNA sequence: TGTGCCAGCAAGGTAGGACTAGCGGGTAATTTGCCCTACGAGCAGTACTTC.

The V gene is TRBV28, the J gene TRBJ1-2; 7 nucleotides match TRBD1. The CDR3 is 13 residues long. V lost 8 bases to trimming and J lost 3 bases; unmatched junction nucleotides: 6. Germline CDR1 is MDHEN and CDR2 is SYDVKM. As DNA, the CDR3 is TGTGCCAGCGCGACAGGGCGGGACTATGGCTACACCTTC. It yields the protein CASATGRDYGYTF.

The rearrangement links TRBV10-2 to TRBJ2-1, with 8 bases identical to TRBD2. V shed 3 bases and J 9 bases; nucleotides not matched to a gene: 10. Germline values: CDR1 WSHSY, CDR2 SAAADI. This CDR3 contains 15 residues. CDR3 protein: CASSESVLGGGEQFF. The CDR3 bases are TGCGCCAGCAGTGAATCCGTTCTCGGGGGGGGTGAGCAGTTCTTC.

The V and J genes are TRBV7-9 and TRBJ1-2; D perhaps matches TRBD1 (5 bases). Trimming removed 3 bases at V and 2 bases at J, with 13 bases between. The germline CDR1 and CDR2 sequences are SEHNR and FQNEAQ (reference sequence). The CDR3 loop spans 15 amino acids. The CDR3 nucleotides read TGTGCCAGCAGCTTCAATACAGGATCAAACTATGGCTACACCTTC. It is translated as CASSFNTGSNYGYTF.

The chain joins TRBV7-2 to TRBJ1-1; the D gene is possibly TRBD1 (6 bases). The germline V gene has CDR1 SGHTA and CDR2 FQGNSA. This CDR3 contains 14 residues. V was clipped by 0 bases and J by 4 bases, with 9 bases between them. Here the CDR3 DNA reads TGTGCCAGCAGCTTAGCTGGGGGGGCCACTGAAGCTTTCTTT. This encodes CASSLAGGATEAFF.

V gene TRBV6-5 combines with J gene TRBJ2-3; TRBD1 aligns across 12 bases. The CDR3 has 15 residues. J lost 4 bases, V lost 7 bases, and 6 bases had no gene match. Germline V gives CDR1 MNHEY, CDR2 SVGAGI. This CDR3 is CASTPRDRGPDTQYF. The DNA for the CDR3 is TGTGCCAGCACCCCCCGGGACAGGGGGCCAGATACGCAGTATTTT.

J is TRBJ2-6 and V is TRBV5-1, with 7 bases identical to TRBD1. Germline loops: CDR1 SGHRS, CDR2 YFSETQ. The CDR3 is 17 residues long. The trim removed 3 bases at V and 4 bases at J, leaving 10 bases unmatched. CDR3 in amino acids: CASSSLRQGPGANVLTF. CDR3 in DNA: TGCGCCAGCAGCTCTCTCAGACAGGGTCCCGGGGCCAACGTCCTGACTTTC. Full variable domain (missing parts from reference TRBV5-1 and TRBJ2-6): KAGVTQTPRYLIKTRGQQVTLSCSPISGHRSVSWYQQTPGQGLQFLFEYFSETQRNKGNFPGRFSGRQFSNSRSEMNVSTLELGDSALYLCASSSLRQGPGANVLTFGAGSRLTVL.

This sequence joins TRBV29-1 and TRBJ2-1; 8 bases are a match to TRBD1. CDR3 length equals 13 residues. The germline V gene encodes CDR1 SQVTM and CDR2 ANQGSEA. V trimming: 7 bases; J trimming: 3 bases; junction bases outside the gene matches: 5. CDR3 residues: CSADRGDYNEQFF. The CDR3 region has the DNA TGCAGCGCAGACAGGGGAGACTACAATGAGCAGTTCTTC.

The genes are TRBV28 and TRBJ2-3; TRBD2 might be the D (6 bases). Trimming pared 3 bases from V and 5 bases from J, leaving 15 bases between. The CDR3 is 15 residues long. Germline-derived CDR1 and CDR2 are MDHEN and SYDVKM. The DNA for the CDR3 is TGTGCCAGCAGTTTGCGGGGCCCCAGCGGAGATACGCAGTATTTT. Translation: CASSLRGPSGDTQYF.

The gene calls are TRBV21-1 and TRBJ2-1; the table calls TRBD2, which could not be checked here. TRBV21-1 is noted as a pseudogene. CDR3 length: 15 residues. Here the CDR3 DNA reads TGTGCCAGCAGCAAGCCTGGACTGCTATACAATGAGCAGTTCTTC. Translated: CASSKPGLLYNEQFF.

The chain carries TRBV6-6 and TRBJ2-1; 8 nucleotides align to TRBD2. Germline lookup yields CDR1 MNHNY and CDR2 SVGAGI (reference sequence). The junction had 2 bases not matched to a gene; V was cut back by 4 bases and J by 3 bases. The CDR3 totals 14 residues. The CDR3 region is CASSSGGGYNEQFF. The DNA of the CDR3 is TGTGCCAGCAGTTCCGGGGGGGGCTACAATGAGCAGTTCTTC.

The chain has TRBV30 and TRBJ1-2, with 8 nucleotides matching TRBD1. The CDR3 is 13 amino acids. V was pared by 4 bases and J by 8 bases, with 9 bases of the junction left unmatched. Per germline, CDR1 GTSNPN and CDR2 SVGIG (reference sequence). The DNA for the CDR3 is TGTGCCTGGAACCGGGACAGGCCTCGCGGCTACACCTTC. Amino acids: CAWNRDRPRGYTF.

The J gene is TRBJ2-2, the V gene TRBV5-1; 7 bases map to TRBD1. CDR3 size: 15 residues. The germline gives CDR1 SGHRS, CDR2 YFSETQ. Trimming removed 0 bases from V and 3 bases from J; junction bases left unmatched: 2. In DNA form, the CDR3 reads TGCGCCAGCAGCTTGGCTCAGGGGGACACCGGGGAGCTGTTTTTT. This sequence encodes CASSLAQGDTGELFF.

This clone was found once. The chain joins TRBV5-1 to TRBJ2-2; 7 bases map to TRBD1. The CDR3 runs 14 residues. Germline assignment: CDR1 SGHRS and CDR2 YFSETQ. J gave up 12 bases and V 2 bases, and 10 bases lay outside the gene matches. CDR3 residues: CASSFQTGSEKLFF. The CDR3 DNA is TGCGCCAGCAGCTTCCAGACAGGGAGTGAGAAGCTGTTTTTT.